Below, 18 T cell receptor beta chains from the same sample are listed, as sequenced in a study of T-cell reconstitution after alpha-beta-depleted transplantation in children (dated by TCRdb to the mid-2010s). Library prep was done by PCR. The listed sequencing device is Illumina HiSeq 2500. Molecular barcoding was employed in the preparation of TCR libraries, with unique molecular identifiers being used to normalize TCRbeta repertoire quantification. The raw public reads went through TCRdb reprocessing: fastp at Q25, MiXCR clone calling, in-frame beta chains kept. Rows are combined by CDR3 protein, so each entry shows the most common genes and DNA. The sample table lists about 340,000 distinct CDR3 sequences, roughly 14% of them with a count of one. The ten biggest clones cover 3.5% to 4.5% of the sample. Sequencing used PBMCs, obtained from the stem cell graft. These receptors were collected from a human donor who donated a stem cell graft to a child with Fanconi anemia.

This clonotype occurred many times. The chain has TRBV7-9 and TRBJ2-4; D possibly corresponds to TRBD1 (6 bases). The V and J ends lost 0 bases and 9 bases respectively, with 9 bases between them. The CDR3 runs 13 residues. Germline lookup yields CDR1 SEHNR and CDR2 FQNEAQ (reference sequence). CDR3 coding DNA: TGTGCCAGCAGCTTAGCACAGGGTTCCATTCAGTACTTC. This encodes CASSLAQGSIQYF.

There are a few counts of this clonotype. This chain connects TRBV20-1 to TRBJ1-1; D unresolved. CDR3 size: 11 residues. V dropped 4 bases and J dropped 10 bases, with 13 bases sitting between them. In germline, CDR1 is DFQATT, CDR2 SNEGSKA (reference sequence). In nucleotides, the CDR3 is TGCAGTGCTATAGTAGGGCAAGTAGCTTTCTTT. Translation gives CSAIVGQVAFF.

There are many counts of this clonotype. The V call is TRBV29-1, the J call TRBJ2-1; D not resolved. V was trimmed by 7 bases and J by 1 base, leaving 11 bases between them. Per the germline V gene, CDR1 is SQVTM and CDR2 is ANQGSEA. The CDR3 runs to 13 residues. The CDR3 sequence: CSASVGSYNEQFF. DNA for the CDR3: TGCAGCGCATCTGTAGGGTCCTACAATGAGCAGTTCTTC.

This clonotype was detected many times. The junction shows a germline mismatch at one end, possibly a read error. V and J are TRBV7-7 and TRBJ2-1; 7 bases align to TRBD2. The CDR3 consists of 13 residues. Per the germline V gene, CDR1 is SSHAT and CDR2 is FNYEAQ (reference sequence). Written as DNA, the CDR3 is TGTGCTAGCAGCTTGGACTGGGGGGGGGAGCAGTTCTTC. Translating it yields CASSLDWGGEQFF.

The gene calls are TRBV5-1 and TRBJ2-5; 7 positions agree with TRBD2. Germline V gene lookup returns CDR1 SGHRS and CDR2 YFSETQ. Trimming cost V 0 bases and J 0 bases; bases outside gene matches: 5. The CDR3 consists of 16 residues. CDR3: CASSLGTRHYQETQYF. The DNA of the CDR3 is TGCGCCAGCAGCTTGGGGACTAGACATTACCAAGAGACCCAGTACTTC.

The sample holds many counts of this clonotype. The CDR3 is CASSAAGTGGEKQYF. The CDR3 DNA reads as TGTGCCAGTAGTGCCGCCGGGACAGGGGGGGAAAAGCAGTACTTC. The chain combines TRBV19 with TRBJ2-7; 11 bases agree with TRBD1. V trimming: 5 bases; J trimming: 8 bases; junction bases outside the gene matches: 11. Germline CDR1 LNHDA, CDR2 SQIVND (reference sequence). The CDR3 consists of 15 residues.

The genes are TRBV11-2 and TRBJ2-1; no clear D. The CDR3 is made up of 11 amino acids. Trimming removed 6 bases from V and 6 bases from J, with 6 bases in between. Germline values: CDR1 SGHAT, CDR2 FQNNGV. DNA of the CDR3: TGTGCCAGCAGGCTAGTCAATGAGCAGTTCTTC. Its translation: CASRLVNEQFF.

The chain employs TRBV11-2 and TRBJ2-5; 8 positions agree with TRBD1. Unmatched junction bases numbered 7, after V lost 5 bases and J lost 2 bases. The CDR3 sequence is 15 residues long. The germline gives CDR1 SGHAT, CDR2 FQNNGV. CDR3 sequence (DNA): TGTGCCAGCAGCCCTCTGGACAGGGTACAAGAGACCCAGTACTTC. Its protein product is CASSPLDRVQETQYF.

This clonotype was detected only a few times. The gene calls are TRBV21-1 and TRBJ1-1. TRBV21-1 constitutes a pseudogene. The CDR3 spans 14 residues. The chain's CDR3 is CASSKAVEVTEAFF. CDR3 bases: TGTGCCAGCAGCAAGGCGGTAGAGGTGACTGAAGCTTTCTTT.

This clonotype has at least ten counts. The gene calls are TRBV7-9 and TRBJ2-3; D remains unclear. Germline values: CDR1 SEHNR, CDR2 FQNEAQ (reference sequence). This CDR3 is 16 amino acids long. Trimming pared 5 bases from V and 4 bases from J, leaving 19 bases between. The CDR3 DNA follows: TGTGCCAGCAGCCCCCCCGGGCTTCGAGGTTCAGATACGCAGTATTTT. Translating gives CASSPPGLRGSDTQYF.

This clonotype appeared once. The CDR3 loop reads CASTVAGNTEAFF. DNA for the CDR3: TGTGCCTCCACCGTCGCGGGGAACACTGAAGCTTTCTTT. The chain combines TRBV3-1 with TRBJ1-1; no definite D call. From germline, CDR1 is LGHDT and CDR2 YNNKEL (reference sequence). This CDR3 has 13 residues. With 11 bases removed from V and 1 base from J, the gap between germline ends came to 14 bases.

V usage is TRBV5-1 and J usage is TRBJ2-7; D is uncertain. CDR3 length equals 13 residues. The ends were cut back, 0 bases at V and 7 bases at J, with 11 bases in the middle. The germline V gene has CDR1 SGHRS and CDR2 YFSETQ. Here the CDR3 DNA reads TGCGCCAGCAGCTTGGCCTCTGAAAGTGAGCAGTACTTC. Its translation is CASSLASESEQYF.

CDR3 in DNA: TGTGCTAGTGGTTCCCCTCGGACTAGCGGAACCTACAATGAGCAGTTCTTC. Protein sequence: CASGSPRTSGTYNEQFF. This rearrangement joins TRBV12-5 to TRBJ2-1; 10 bases are shared with TRBD2. The CDR3 extends over 17 amino acids. Unmatched junction bases numbered 8, after V lost 4 bases and J lost 2 bases. Germline CDR1 is LGHNT and CDR2 is FRNRAP. The complete variable domain, with remaining parts taken from reference TRBV12-5 and TRBJ2-1, reads DARVTQTPRHKVTEMGQEVTMRCQPILGHNTVFWYRQTMMQGLELLAYFRNRAPLDDSGMPKDRFSAEMPDATLATLKIQPSEPRDSAVYFCASGSPRTSGTYNEQFFGPGTRLTVL.

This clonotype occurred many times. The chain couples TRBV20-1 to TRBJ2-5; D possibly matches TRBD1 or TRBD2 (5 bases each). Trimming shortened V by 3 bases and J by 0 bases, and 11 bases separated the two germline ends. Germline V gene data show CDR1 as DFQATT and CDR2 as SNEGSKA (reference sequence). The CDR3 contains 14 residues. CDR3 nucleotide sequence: TGCAGTGCTAGGATACGGGGCCACCAAGAGACCCAGTACTTC. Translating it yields CSARIRGHQETQYF.

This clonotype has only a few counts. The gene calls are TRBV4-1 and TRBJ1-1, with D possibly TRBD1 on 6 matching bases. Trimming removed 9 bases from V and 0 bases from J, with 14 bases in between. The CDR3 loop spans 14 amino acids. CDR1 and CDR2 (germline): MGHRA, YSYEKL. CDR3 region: CASKTQGMNTEAFF. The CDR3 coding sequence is TGCGCCAGTAAGACACAGGGAATGAACACTGAAGCTTTCTTT.

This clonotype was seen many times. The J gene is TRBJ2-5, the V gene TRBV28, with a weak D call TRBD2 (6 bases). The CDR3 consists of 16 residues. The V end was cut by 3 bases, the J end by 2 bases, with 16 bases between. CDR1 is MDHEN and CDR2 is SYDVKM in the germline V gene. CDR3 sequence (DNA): TGTGCCAGCAGTTTTAAGACGGACTATCAACAAGAGACCCAGTACTTC. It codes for CASSFKTDYQQETQYF.

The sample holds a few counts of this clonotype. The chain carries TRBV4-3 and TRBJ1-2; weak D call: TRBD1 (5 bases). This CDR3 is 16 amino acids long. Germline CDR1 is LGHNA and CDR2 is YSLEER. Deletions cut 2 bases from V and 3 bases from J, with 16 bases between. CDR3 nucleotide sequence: TGCGCCAGCAGCCAATCCGAGGTTTTGGGGGACTATGGCTACACCTTC. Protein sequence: CASSQSEVLGDYGYTF.

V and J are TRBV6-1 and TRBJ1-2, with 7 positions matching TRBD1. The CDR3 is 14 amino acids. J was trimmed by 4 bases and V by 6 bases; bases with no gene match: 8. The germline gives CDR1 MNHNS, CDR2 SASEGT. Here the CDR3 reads CASRRQGPGYGYTF. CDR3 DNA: TGTGCCAGCAGGCGACAGGGCCCCGGCTATGGCTACACCTTC.